A single sample is the source of the 13 T cell receptor beta chains below, sequenced in a study of blood T cells in healthy people across ages (dated by TCRdb to 2015 to 2017). Libraries came from 5' RACE. A second PCR of roughly 6 to 11 cycles was run with a J-beta primer mix and a sample-barcoded 5' primer. TCRdb ran its own pipeline on the public reads, namely fastp trimming at Q25 and MiXCR clone calling, and kept in-frame beta chains. Merged by CDR3 protein, the rows form single entries marked with the most common genes and DNA. In all, the sample holds roughly 1.9 million distinct CDR3 sequences, and roughly 43% of those were seen once. 23% of the sample comes from the top ten. The sequencing sample was made of blood. Receptors were obtained from a human donor in good health.

In this sample, this clonotype turned up a few times. The chain couples TRBV3-1 to TRBJ2-1, with D maybe TRBD2 (6 bases). The end of the DNA fits TRBJ2-7 better, so the J call may be wrong. There are 14 residues in the CDR3. CDR1 LGHDT and CDR2 YNNKEL come from the germline V gene (reference sequence). CDR3 in amino acids: CASSRSGSYNEQYF. CDR3 DNA sequence: TGTGCCAGCAGCCGTAGCGGATCCTACAATGAGCAGTACTTC.

The chain recombines TRBV27 with TRBJ2-7; TRBD1 matches 9 bases. The CDR3 has 15 amino acids. Germline V gives CDR1 MNHEY, CDR2 SMNVEV (reference sequence). With V trimmed by 3 bases and J by 3 bases, 6 bases remained unmatched. Here the CDR3 DNA reads TGTGCCAGCAGTTTTGTGGGACAGGGTAGCTACGAGCAGTACTTC. Translated: CASSFVGQGSYEQYF.

The CDR3 DNA follows: TGCAGCGTCCGAAGCCCCCTTAGTGAAAAACTGTTTTTT. As protein: CSVRSPLSEKLFF. The V gene is TRBV29-1, the J gene TRBJ1-4; D gene uncertain. Between the trimmed V and J ends, which lost 6 bases and 7 bases, there was a span of 15 bases. The CDR3 totals 13 residues. In germline, CDR1 is SQVTM, CDR2 ANQGSEA.

This clonotype occurred a few times. The chain recombines TRBV10-3 with TRBJ2-7; 9 bases agree with TRBD1. The V and J ends lost 6 bases and 5 bases, in that order; junction bases with no gene match: 8. Germline V gives CDR1 ENHRY, CDR2 SYGVKD. This CDR3 is built from 14 residues. For the CDR3, the DNA is TGTGCCATCAGACCGGGACAGGGTCCTCACGAGCAGTACTTC. This translates into CAIRPGQGPHEQYF.

The rearrangement joins TRBV30 to TRBJ1-6; 12 nucleotides match TRBD1. This CDR3 has 15 residues. J lost 10 bases, V lost 7 bases, and 11 bases had no gene match. The germline gives CDR1 GTSNPN, CDR2 SVGIG (reference sequence). CDR3 loop: CAFRDRGRLWSPLHF. CDR3 nucleotide sequence: TGTGCCTTCCGGGACAGGGGGCGCTTATGGTCACCCCTCCACTTT.

The chain recombines TRBV9 with TRBJ1-1; 8 bases agree with TRBD1. Per germline, CDR1 SGDLS and CDR2 YYNGEE. There are 14 residues in the CDR3. V dropped 0 bases and J dropped 12; count of bases not matched to a gene: 10. CDR3 sequence reads: CASSVGETGEGSFF. CDR3 coding DNA: TGTGCCAGCAGCGTAGGAGAGACAGGGGAGGGATCTTTCTTT.

This clonotype was found a few times. This chain links TRBV7-2 with TRBJ1-5, with unresolved D. The CDR3 length is 13 residues. Germline-derived CDR1 and CDR2 are SGHTA and FQGNSA. V gave up 3 bases and J gave up 6 bases, with 9 bases separating them. This CDR3 is CASSFAEFQPQHF. CDR3 sequence (DNA): TGTGCCAGCAGCTTCGCAGAGTTTCAGCCCCAGCATTTT.

In this sample, this clonotype turned up many times. The rearrangement joins TRBV6-5 to TRBJ2-7; D may be TRBD1 (6 bases). The ends were cut back, 1 base at V and 2 bases at J, with 18 bases in the middle. CDR3 length: 17 amino acids. The V gene's germline CDR1 is MNHEY and CDR2 SVGAGI. The CDR3 sequence is CASSYFHPEGVTYEQYF. CDR3 coding DNA: TGTGCCAGCAGTTACTTTCATCCTGAGGGGGTTACCTACGAGCAGTACTTC.

This rearrangement joins TRBV4-1 to TRBJ2-7, with 12 bases fitting TRBD1. CDR3 length: 16 amino acids. Losses at the gene ends were 4 bases for V and 6 bases for J; bases not matched to a gene: 10. The germline V gene has CDR1 MGHRA and CDR2 YSYEKL. The CDR3 nucleotides are TGCGCCAGCAGCCGCCGGGACAGGGGGCTTCCCGTCGAGCAGTACTTC. Its protein product is CASSRRDRGLPVEQYF.

The chain links TRBV7-2 to TRBJ2-4; a weak D match, TRBD1 (7 bases). The CDR3 is 13 residues long. Between the trimmed V and J ends, which lost 7 bases and 13 bases, there was a span of 20 bases. Germline loops: CDR1 SGHTA, CDR2 FQGNSA. CDR3 in amino acids: CASNGQVEGVQYF. CDR3 nucleotides: TGTGCCAGCAACGGACAGGTGGAGGGGGTGCAGTACTTC.

This clonotype appeared a few times. J is TRBJ1-5 and V is TRBV27; D may be TRBD1 (5 bases). CDR1 and CDR2 from the germline V gene are MNHEY and SMNVEV (reference sequence). This CDR3 is 14 amino acids long. With 6 bases removed from V and 2 bases from J, the gap between germline ends came to 11 bases. The DNA of the CDR3 is TGTGCCAGCAGGGGGACTACGGGCAATCAGCCCCAGCATTTT. Amino acids: CASRGTTGNQPQHF.

This clonotype appeared a single time. The chain couples TRBV4-1 to TRBJ1-1; no definite D call. From germline, CDR1 is MGHRA and CDR2 YSYEKL. This CDR3 has 17 amino acids. Trimming cost V 2 bases and J 1 base, with 17 bases left between them. The CDR3 sequence is CASSQLVPIPRNTEAFF. Here the CDR3 DNA reads TGCGCCAGCAGCCAATTAGTCCCAATTCCCCGGAACACTGAAGCTTTCTTT.

The chain joins TRBV7-2 to TRBJ1-5, with D perhaps matching TRBD1 (5 bases). The length of the CDR3 is 16 residues. The germline V gene has CDR1 SGHTA and CDR2 FQGNSA. Trimming cost V 1 base and J 0 bases, with 10 bases left between them. Here the CDR3 reads CASSLVGENSNQPQHF. The CDR3 region has the DNA TGTGCCAGCAGCTTAGTAGGGGAAAATAGCAATCAGCCCCAGCATTTT.